The 12 T cell receptor beta chains presented below share a single source sample, sequenced in a study of regulatory T cells in long-lasting Graves disease. Arm-PCR of CDR3 regions and iRepertoire HTBI primers were used to build TCR beta libraries. TCRdb passed the multiplex PCR reads through MiXCR, listing each CDR3 protein once. The data contain about 460,000 distinct CDR3 sequences, less than 25% of them singletons. Time point noted: persistent/refractory GD, antithyroid drugs over 5 years with positive TRAb. Extracted RNA from PBMCs served as the source of the TCR library. Sequencing used peripheral blood mononuclear cells (PBMCs), obtained when the disease was refractory, from a patient treated with antithyroid drugs. The receptor set was obtained from a female donor with Graves disease.

The chain is built from TRBV20-1 and TRBJ1-1, with D unclear. CDR3 size: 15 residues. The V and J ends lost 2 bases and 0 bases respectively, with 13 bases between them. Germline lookup yields CDR1 DFQATT and CDR2 SNEGSKA (reference sequence). The chain's CDR3 is CSARPRRLLNTEAFF. CDR3 nucleotide sequence: TGCAGTGCTAGACCCCGCCGGCTTCTGAACACTGAAGCTTTCTTT.

The V call is TRBV7-3, the J call TRBJ1-6; D gene ambiguous. CDR1 SGHTA and CDR2 FQGTGA come from the germline V gene. Trimming shortened V by 1 base and J by 8 bases, and 9 bases separated the two germline ends. CDR3 length equals 14 residues. The CDR3 nucleotides read TGTGCCAGCAGCTTAAACGCAGGTTATTCACCCCTCCACTTT. Translation: CASSLNAGYSPLHF.

The chain uses TRBV7-2 and TRBJ2-3, with no clear D. Trimming removed 5 bases from V and 5 bases from J, with 11 bases in between. The germline V gene has CDR1 SGHTA and CDR2 FQGNSA. This CDR3 comprises 13 residues. Here the CDR3 DNA reads TGTGCCAGCAGCCTGAACCCCGTAGATACGCAGTATTTT. It translates to CASSLNPVDTQYF.

V is TRBV6-1 and J is TRBJ1-5, with a possible D match to TRBD1 (5 bases). There are 13 residues in the CDR3. CDR1 MNHNS and CDR2 SASEGT come from the germline V gene. The ends were cut back, 7 bases at V and 5 bases at J, with 12 bases in the middle. The CDR3 is CASNQGRDQPQHF. CDR3 DNA: TGTGCCAGCAACCAAGGCAGGGATCAGCCCCAGCATTTT.

V is TRBV12-3 or TRBV12-4 and J is TRBJ1-3; 8 bases line up with TRBD1. The V segment lost 4 bases and the J segment 4 bases; nucleotides outside the gene matches: 3. The CDR3 spans 14 residues. CDR3 sequence reads: CASSSTGVGNTIYF. The CDR3 DNA follows: TGTGCCAGCAGTTCGACAGGGGTCGGAAACACCATATATTTT.

This clonotype was recorded a few times. This sequence joins TRBV5-6 and TRBJ1-5; TRBD1 might be the D (6 bases). Germline CDR1 and CDR2: SGHDT and YYEEEE. The CDR3 runs to 17 residues. V lost 2 bases and J 1 base, leaving 16 bases between the germline ends. CDR3 sequence reads: CASSFYLGGLSNQPQHF. CDR3 DNA: TGTGCCAGCAGCTTCTACCTTGGGGGGCTGAGCAATCAGCCCCAGCATTTT.

This clonotype was counted many times. The rearrangement links TRBV5-5 to TRBJ1-1; TRBD1 matches at 9 bases. Trimming at V came to 5 bases and at J to 2 bases, leaving 10 bases not matched to a gene. The CDR3 length is 16 residues. Germline V CDR1 and CDR2: SGHKS, YYEKEE (reference sequence). The DNA for the CDR3 is TGTGCCAGCAGTCGACCCCCGGGACAGGGCAACACTGAAGCTTTCTTT. It yields the protein CASSRPPGQGNTEAFF.

V is TRBV2 and J is TRBJ2-7, with D possibly being TRBD1 (6 bases). The CDR3 runs 16 residues. Germline V gene data show CDR1 as SNHLY and CDR2 as FYNNEI. Trimming took 6 bases from V and 6 from J, leaving 24 bases between them. DNA for the CDR3: TGTGCCAGCAGCCACACCCGACGGCTGGGGGCGGTCGAGCAGTACTTC. Translated: CASSHTRRLGAVEQYF.

There are many counts of this clonotype. V gene TRBV6-1 combines with J gene TRBJ1-2; tentatively, D is TRBD1 (5 bases). Looked up from germline, CDR1 is MNHNS and CDR2 is SASEGT. The CDR3 extends over 15 amino acids. V lost 5 bases and J 4 bases, leaving 17 bases between the germline ends. CDR3 coding DNA: TGTGCCAGCAGTAGAGGTTTGCAGGGACCCTATGGCTACACCTTC. Its protein is CASSRGLQGPYGYTF.

The rearrangement joins TRBV30 to TRBJ2-7; TRBD1 might be the D (5 bases). With 2 bases removed from V and 4 bases from J, the gap between germline ends came to 12 bases. The germline gives CDR1 GTSNPN, CDR2 SVGIG (reference sequence). The CDR3 spans 13 residues. The CDR3 sequence: CAWSQDIKYEQYF. The CDR3 nucleotides read TGTGCCTGGAGTCAGGACATAAAGTACGAGCAGTACTTC.

This clonotype came up many times. In DNA form, the CDR3 reads TGTGCCAGCAGCCTCCAGGGCCTCACAAACTATGGCTACACCTTC. Its translation: CASSLQGLTNYGYTF. V usage is TRBV7-9 and J usage is TRBJ1-2, with a tentative D call TRBD1 (5 bases). The germline CDR1 and CDR2 sequences are SEHNR and FQNEAQ (reference sequence). V was clipped by 5 bases and J by 2 bases, with 15 bases between them. This CDR3 contains 15 residues. Supplemented by reference TRBV7-9 and TRBJ1-2, the full variable domain reads DTGVSQNPRHKITKRGQNVTFRCDPISEHNRLYWYRQTLGQGPEFLTYFQNEAQLEKSRLLSDRFSAERPKGSFSTLEIQRTEQGDSAMYLCASSLQGLTNYGYTFGSGTRLTVV.

This clonotype showed up many times. The chain recombines TRBV9 with TRBJ1-2, with TRBD1 as a possible D gene (6 bases). The CDR3 runs to 15 residues. CDR1 is SGDLS and CDR2 is YYNGEE in the germline V gene. The V end lost 3 bases, the J end lost 5 bases, and 17 bases lay between the germline ends. CDR3 sequence (DNA): TGTGCCAGCAGCGACCCAAGACAGGAGGAGTATGGCTACACCTTC. Translated, it gives CASSDPRQEEYGYTF.